The entry that follows covers one T cell receptor (beta chain) sequence. The target of this receptor is not known. Qualities for individual bases were not recorded, and no much larger clone is one base off. The data were taken from a study of T cell responses to AZD1222 COVID-19 vaccine (dated by TCRdb to 2020 to 2023). As for the study more broadly: Because spike-specific TCR depth and breadth did not differ between the two schedules, AZD1222 recipients who got a second dose at roughly 4 weeks were pooled with those who got a second dose at roughly 12 weeks. TCR sequencing was performed for over 230 trial participants, of whom around 200 were given two doses of AZD1222 and some 26 were given two doses of MenACWY control vaccine. Enrollment into the trials was organized by age into subgroups of 18-55, 56-69 and 70-plus years, and those subgroups contained approximately 160, 26 and 62 TCR-sequenced participants, respectively.

From the cysteine up to the phenylalanine, the CDR3 has a length of 12 residues. Only the CDR3 DNA is retained, 36 bases long and in frame from the first base. Cut back by 7 bases and 5 bases, the V and J ends lie 9 bases apart. From the germline V gene, CDR1 is SNHLY and CDR2 is FYNNEI. The sample's time point, from its label and the paper: baseline before first vaccination. Vaccinee samples came from UK trials COV001 and COV002, including a single-blind randomized controlled phase 2/3 trial of AZD1222 (ChAdOx1 nCoV-19) in healthy adults. Trial participant PBMC samples were collected at day 0 and day 28 after the second dose for TCRbeta chain sequencing. The CDR3 regions of human TCRbeta chains were analyzed by immunosequencing. Under the source paper's analysis protocol: Repertoire TCRs were matched against a reference library of SARS-CoV-2-specific TCRs generated with the MIRA antigen-specificity platform. Breadth was defined as the fraction of unique TCRs that were SARS-CoV-2-associated, and depth was defined as the fraction of total T cells that were SARS-CoV-2-associated. Using the MIRA data, each spike-specific TCR was mapped to the spike region that the TCR reacts to and placed in a CD4 or CD8 class. Log10-transformed breadth and depth values were compared by one-way ANOVA with Sidak's multiple comparisons tests. Held by TCRdb, this immuneACCESS table contains in-frame sequences only and omits some clones. Under half of the omission traces to an unresolved V gene where checked; the cause of the rest is unknown. D and trimming were read from the DNA, whereas the V and J calls and clone size are those reported in that table. The sample table contains roughly 120,000 clones; only one count was recorded for approximately 84% of them. The top ten clones comprise around 7.5% of the sample.

Study-wide findings and limitations: Vaccine-associated CD4 TCRs spanned the whole spike protein, with dominant responses in regions 160-218 and 743-854. Because no day 14 peak-response samples were available, repertoires were characterized only after the peak T cell response. After two AZD1222 doses, both the breadth and the depth of spike-specific TCRs were significantly higher than at day 0 and than in MenACWY recipients. The 56-69-year group was small, and its depth increase did not reach significance, likely because of low power. Conclusions about previously exposed vaccinees were limited because only 6 or 7 AZD1222 recipients were SARS-CoV-2 seropositive at baseline. Participants were mostly white British and included more females than males, and it was suggested by the authors that clonal diversity may have been underestimated. Epitopes outside the regions mutated in the B.1.351 and B.1.1.7 variants were reportedly recognized by nearly half of the unique spike-specific TCRs.

This clonotype was obtained from an adult in good health. The source was peripheral blood, collected on day 0 of AZD1222 vaccination. Rearrangement joined TRBV2 to TRBJ1-5; TRBD1 could be the D gene, as 5 bases match. The DNA is TGTGCCAGCACGGGGGTCGATCAGCCCCAGCATTTT. Its amino acids are CASTGVDQPQHF.